This paragraph reports one T cell receptor beta chain. TCRdb's copy holds only in-frame clones and misses some; the assay was immunoSEQ multiplex PCR. Seen here are 95,000 to 110,000 clones, around 91% observed once, and the top ten hold roughly 5%. The V end lost 4 bases, the J end lost 6 bases, and 9 bases lay between the germline ends. CDR3 length: 13 amino acids. Germline V gene data show CDR1 as LGHDT and CDR2 as YNNKEL (reference sequence). This sample is drawn from a study of T cell responses to AZD1222 COVID-19 vaccine. Sequenced material: peripheral blood, taken on day 0 of AZD1222 vaccination. This chain links TRBV3-1 (or the pseudogene TRBV3-2) with TRBJ2-2, with D hard to call. The sequence derives from an adult in good health. CDR3 sequence: CASSPALSGELFF. For the CDR3, the DNA is TGTGCCAGCAGCCCCGCGCTTTCCGGGGAGCTGTTTTTT.